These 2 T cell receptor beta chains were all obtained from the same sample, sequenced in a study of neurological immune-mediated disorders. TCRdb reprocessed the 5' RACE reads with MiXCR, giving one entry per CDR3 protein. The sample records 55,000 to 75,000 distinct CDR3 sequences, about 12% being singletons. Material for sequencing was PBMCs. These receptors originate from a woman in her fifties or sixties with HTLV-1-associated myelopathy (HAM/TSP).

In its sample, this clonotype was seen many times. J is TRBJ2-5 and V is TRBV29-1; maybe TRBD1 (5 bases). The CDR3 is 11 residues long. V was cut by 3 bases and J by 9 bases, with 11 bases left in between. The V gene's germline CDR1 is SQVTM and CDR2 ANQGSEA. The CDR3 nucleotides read TGCAGCGTTGAGTGGGGCCCCTCCCAGTACTTC. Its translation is CSVEWGPSQYF.

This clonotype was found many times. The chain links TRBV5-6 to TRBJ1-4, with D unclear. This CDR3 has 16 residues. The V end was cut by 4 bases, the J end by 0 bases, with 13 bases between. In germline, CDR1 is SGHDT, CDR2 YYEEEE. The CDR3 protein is CASSGRTVATNEKLFF. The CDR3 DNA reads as TGTGCCAGCAGCGGACGGACGGTTGCAACTAATGAAAAACTGTTTTTT.